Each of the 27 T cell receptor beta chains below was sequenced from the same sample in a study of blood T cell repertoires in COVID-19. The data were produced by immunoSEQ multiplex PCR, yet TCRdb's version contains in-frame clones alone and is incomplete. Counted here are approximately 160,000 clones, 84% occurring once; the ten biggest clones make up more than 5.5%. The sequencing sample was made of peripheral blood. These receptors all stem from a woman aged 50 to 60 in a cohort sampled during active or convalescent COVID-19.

The CDR3 protein is CAISESLAGGPDEQFF. DNA of the CDR3: TGTGCCATCAGTGAGTCACTAGCGGGGGGACCTGATGAGCAGTTCTTC. The chain carries TRBV10-3 and TRBJ2-1; 12 nucleotides agree with TRBD2. The CDR3 length is 16 residues. The V gene end was trimmed by 0 bases and the J gene end by 8 bases; junction bases not matched to a gene: 5. Per germline, CDR1 ENHRY and CDR2 SYGVKD.

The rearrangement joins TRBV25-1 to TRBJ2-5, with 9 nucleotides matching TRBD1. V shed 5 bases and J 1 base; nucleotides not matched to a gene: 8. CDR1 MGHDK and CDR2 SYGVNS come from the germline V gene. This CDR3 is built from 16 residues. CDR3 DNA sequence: TGTGCCAGCAGTTCGACCCTGACAGGGGGCCAAGAGACCCAGTACTTC. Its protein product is CASSSTLTGGQETQYF.

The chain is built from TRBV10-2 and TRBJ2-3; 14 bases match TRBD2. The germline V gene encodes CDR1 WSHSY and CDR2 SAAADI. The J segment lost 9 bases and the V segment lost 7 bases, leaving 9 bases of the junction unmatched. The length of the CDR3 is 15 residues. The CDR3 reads CASTRTSGGIETQYF. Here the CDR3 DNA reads TGCGCCAGCACCAGGACTAGCGGGGGGATAGAGACGCAGTATTTT.

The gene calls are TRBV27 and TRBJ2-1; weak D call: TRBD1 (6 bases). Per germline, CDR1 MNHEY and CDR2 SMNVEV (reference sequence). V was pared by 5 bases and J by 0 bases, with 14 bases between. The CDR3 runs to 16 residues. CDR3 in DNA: TGTGCCAGCAGTAACAGGGTTAGGAGCTCCTACAATGAGCAGTTCTTC. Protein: CASSNRVRSSYNEQFF.

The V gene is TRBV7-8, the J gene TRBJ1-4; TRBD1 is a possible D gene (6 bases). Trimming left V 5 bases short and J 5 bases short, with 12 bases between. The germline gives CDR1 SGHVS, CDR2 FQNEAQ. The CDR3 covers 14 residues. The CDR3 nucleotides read TGTGCCAGCAGCCCGGACAGCAGAAATGAAAAACTGTTTTTT. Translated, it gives CASSPDSRNEKLFF.

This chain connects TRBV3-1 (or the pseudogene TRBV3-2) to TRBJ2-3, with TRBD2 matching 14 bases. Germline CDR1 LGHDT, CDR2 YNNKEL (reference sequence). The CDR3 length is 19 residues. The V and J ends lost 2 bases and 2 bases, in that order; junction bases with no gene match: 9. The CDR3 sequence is CASSQTGTSGGRPTDTQYF. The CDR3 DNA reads TGTGCCAGCAGCCAAACCGGGACTAGCGGGGGACGGCCCACAGATACGCAGTATTTT.

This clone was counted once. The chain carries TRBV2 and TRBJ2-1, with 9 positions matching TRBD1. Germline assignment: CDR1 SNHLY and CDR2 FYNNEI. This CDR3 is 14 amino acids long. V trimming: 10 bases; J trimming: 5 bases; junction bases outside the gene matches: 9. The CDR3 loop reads CATKQRTGDNEQFF. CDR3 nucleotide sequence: TGTGCCACCAAACAAAGGACAGGGGACAATGAGCAGTTCTTC.

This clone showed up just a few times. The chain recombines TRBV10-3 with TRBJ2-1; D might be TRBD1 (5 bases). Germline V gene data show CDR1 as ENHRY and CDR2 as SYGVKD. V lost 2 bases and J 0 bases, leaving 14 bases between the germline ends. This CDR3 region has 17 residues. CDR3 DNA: TGTGCCATCAGTGAGCAATCGACAGCCAGCTCCTACAATGAGCAGTTCTTC. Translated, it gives CAISEQSTASSYNEQFF.

CDR3 amino acids: CASRWGTDNSPLHF. The CDR3 DNA is TGTGCCAGTAGATGGGGGACAGATAATTCACCCCTCCACTTT. The V call is TRBV19, the J call TRBJ1-6; 7 bases are shared with TRBD1. The germline gives CDR1 LNHDA, CDR2 SQIVND (reference sequence). V gave up 6 bases and J gave up 5 bases; unmatched junction bases: 4. The CDR3 length is 14 residues. The full variable domain, completed using reference TRBV19 and TRBJ1-6, is DGGITQSPKYLFRKEGQNVTLSCEQNLNHDAMYWYRQDPGQGLRLIYYSQIVNDFQKGDIAEGYSVSREKKESFPLTVTSAQKNPTAFYLCASRWGTDNSPLHFGNGTRLTVT.

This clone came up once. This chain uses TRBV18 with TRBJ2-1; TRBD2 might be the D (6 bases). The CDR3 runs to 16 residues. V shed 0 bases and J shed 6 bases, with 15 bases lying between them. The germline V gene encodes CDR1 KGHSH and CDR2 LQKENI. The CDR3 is CASSPPPGGASNEQFF. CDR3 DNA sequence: TGTGCCAGCTCACCACCCCCCGGCGGGGCCTCCAATGAGCAGTTCTTC. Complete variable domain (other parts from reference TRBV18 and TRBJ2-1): NAGVMQNPRHLVRRRGQEARLRCSPMKGHSHVYWYRQLPEEGLKFMVYLQKENIIDESGMPKERFSAEFPKEGPSILRIQQVVRGDSAAYFCASSPPPGGASNEQFFGPGTRLTVL.

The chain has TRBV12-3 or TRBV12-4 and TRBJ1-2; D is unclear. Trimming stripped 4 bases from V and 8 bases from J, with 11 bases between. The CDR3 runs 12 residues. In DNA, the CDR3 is TGTGCCAGCAGTTATTCTAGGCGCGGCTACACCTTC. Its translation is CASSYSRRGYTF.

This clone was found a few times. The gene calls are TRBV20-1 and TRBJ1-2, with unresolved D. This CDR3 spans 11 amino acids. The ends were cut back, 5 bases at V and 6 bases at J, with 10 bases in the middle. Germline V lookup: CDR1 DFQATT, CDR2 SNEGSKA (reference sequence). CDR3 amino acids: CSAAIRNGYTF. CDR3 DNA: TGCAGTGCTGCTATTCGCAATGGCTACACCTTC.

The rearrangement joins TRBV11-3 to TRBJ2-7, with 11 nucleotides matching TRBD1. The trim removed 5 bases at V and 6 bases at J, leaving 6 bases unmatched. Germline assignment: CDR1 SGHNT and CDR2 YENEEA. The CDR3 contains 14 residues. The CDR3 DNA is TGTGCCAGCAGCCGCGGACAGGGGGCCGGCGAGCAGTACTTC. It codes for CASSRGQGAGEQYF. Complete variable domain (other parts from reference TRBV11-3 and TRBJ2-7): EAGVVQSPRYKIIEKKQPVAFWCNPISGHNTLYWYLQNLGQGPELLIRYENEEAVDDSQLPKDRFSAERLKGVDSTLKIQPAELGDSAVYLCASSRGQGAGEQYFGPGTRLTVT.

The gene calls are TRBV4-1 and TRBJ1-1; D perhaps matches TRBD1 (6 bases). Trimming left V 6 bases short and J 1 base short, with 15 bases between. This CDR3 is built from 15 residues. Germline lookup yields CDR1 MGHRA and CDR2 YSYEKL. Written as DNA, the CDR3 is TGCGCCAGCAGTCACAGACAGGCCGAGAACACTGAAGCTTTCTTT. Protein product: CASSHRQAENTEAFF.

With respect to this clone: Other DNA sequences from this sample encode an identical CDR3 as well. The CDR3 loop is CASSLTGSISGNTIYF. The CDR3 DNA follows: TGCGCCAGCAGCTTGACAGGGAGTATATCTGGAAACACCATATATTTT. The chain links TRBV5-1 to TRBJ1-3, with a tentative D call TRBD1 (6 bases). Germline-derived CDR1 and CDR2 are SGHRS and YFSETQ. This CDR3 region has 16 residues. Trimming shortened V by 1 base and J by 1 base, and 12 bases separated the two germline ends.

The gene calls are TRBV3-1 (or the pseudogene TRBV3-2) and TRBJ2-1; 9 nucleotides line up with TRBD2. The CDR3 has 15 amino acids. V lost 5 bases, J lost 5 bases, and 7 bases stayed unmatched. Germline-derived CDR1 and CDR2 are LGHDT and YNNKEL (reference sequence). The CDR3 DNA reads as TGTGCCAGCAGCGTCCGAGGGACTAGCCACAATGAGCAGTTCTTC. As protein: CASSVRGTSHNEQFF.

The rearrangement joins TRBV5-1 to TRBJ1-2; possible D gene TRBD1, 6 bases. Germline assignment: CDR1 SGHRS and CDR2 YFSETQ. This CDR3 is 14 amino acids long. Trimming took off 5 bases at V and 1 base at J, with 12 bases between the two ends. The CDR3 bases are TGCGCCAGCAGACCGACAGGCCTTAACTATGGCTACACCTTC. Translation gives CASRPTGLNYGYTF. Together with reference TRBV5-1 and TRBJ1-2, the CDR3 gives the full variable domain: KAGVTQTPRYLIKTRGQQVTLSCSPISGHRSVSWYQQTPGQGLQFLFEYFSETQRNKGNFPGRFSGRQFSNSRSEMNVSTLELGDSALYLCASRPTGLNYGYTFGSGTRLTVV.

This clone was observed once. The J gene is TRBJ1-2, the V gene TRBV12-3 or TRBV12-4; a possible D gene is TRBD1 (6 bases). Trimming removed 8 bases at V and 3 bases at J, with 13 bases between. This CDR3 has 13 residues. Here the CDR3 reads CASSRGGDYGYTF. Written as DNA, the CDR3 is TGTGCCAGCTCGAGGGGGGGGGACTATGGCTACACCTTC.

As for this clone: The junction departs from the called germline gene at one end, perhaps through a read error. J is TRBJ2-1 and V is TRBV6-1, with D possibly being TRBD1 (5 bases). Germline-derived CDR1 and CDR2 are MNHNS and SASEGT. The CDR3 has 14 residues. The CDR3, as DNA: TGTGCCAGCAGGGAAGACAGTAGATACAATGAGCAGTTCTTC. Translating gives CASREDSRYNEQFF.

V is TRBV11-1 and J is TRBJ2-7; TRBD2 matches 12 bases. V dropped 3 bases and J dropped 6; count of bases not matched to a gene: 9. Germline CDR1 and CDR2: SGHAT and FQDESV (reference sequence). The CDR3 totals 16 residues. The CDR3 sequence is CASSFSELAGGTEQYF. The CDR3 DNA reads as TGTGCCAGCAGCTTCAGCGAACTAGCGGGGGGTACCGAGCAGTACTTC.

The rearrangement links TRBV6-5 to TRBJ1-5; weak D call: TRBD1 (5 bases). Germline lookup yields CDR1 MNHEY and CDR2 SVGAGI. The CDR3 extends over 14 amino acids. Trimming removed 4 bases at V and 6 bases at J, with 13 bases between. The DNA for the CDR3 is TGTGCCAGCAGTTCATCACGGGGGGTTCAGCCCCAGCATTTT. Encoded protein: CASSSSRGVQPQHF.

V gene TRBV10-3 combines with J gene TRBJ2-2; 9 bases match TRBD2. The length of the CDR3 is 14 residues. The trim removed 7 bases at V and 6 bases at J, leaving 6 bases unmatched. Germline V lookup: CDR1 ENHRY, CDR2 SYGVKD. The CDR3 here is CAINGGTSSGELFF. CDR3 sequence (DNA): TGTGCCATCAACGGGGGGACTAGCTCCGGGGAGCTGTTTTTT.

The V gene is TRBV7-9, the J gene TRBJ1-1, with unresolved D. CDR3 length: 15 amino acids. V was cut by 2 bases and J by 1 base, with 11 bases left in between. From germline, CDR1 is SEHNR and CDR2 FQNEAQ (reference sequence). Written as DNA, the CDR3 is TGTGCCAGCAGCTTAACTGGAGGTGGGAACACTGAAGCTTTCTTT. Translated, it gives CASSLTGGGNTEAFF.

The CDR3 DNA reads TGCGCCAGCAGCTTCGGAGAGACGAACACCGGGGAGCTGTTTTTT. This sequence encodes CASSFGETNTGELFF. The rearrangement joins TRBV5-1 to TRBJ2-2; unclear D gene. The CDR3 contains 15 residues. CDR1 and CDR2 (germline): SGHRS, YFSETQ. The ends were cut back, 2 bases at V and 0 bases at J, with 8 bases in the middle.

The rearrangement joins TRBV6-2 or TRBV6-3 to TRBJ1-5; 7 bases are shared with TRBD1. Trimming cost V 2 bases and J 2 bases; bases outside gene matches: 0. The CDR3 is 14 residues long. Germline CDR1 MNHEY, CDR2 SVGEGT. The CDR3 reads CASSYQGGNQPQHF. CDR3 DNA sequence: TGTGCCAGCAGTTACCAGGGGGGCAATCAGCCCCAGCATTTT.

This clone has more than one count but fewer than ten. The CDR3 protein is CASSRIGVGTDTQYF. The CDR3 DNA reads as TGTGCCAGCAGCCGGATAGGGGTGGGCACAGATACGCAGTATTTT. V usage is TRBV7-3 and J usage is TRBJ2-3; D is possibly TRBD1 (5 bases). This CDR3 is built from 15 residues. Germline V CDR1 and CDR2: SGHTA, FQGTGA. Trimming pared 5 bases from V and 1 base from J, leaving 13 bases between.

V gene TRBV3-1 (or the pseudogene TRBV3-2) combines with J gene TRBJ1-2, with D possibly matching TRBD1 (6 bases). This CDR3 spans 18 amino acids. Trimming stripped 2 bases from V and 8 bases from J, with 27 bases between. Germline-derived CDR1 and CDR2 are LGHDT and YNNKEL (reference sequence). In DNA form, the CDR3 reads TGTGCCAGCAGCCAAAGACCCTGGGACAACCCCATCTATCACGGCTACACCTTC. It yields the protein CASSQRPWDNPIYHGYTF.